The 8 T cell receptor beta chains below come from one sample, sequenced in a study of blood T cells in healthy people across ages. For the second PCR, which ran for 7 to 11 cycles, a sample-barcoded 5' primer and a J-beta primer mix were used. A single record per CDR3 protein comes from TCRdb applying MiXCR to the 5' RACE reads. The table lists 700,000 or so distinct CDR3 sequences, approximately 40% of them singletons. The sample comprised blood. The receptors come from a man older than 75 in good health.

This clonotype was seen a few times. V is TRBV18 and J is TRBJ2-5; 8 nucleotides match TRBD2. The CDR3 totals 18 residues. Germline V gene data show CDR1 as KGHSH and CDR2 as LQKENI. Trimming removed 5 bases from V and 4 bases from J; junction bases left unmatched: 18. CDR3 region: CASSSLPPGGRGGETQYF. The CDR3 DNA reads as TGTGCCAGCTCATCCCTCCCACCGGGGGGGCGCGGAGGAGAGACCCAGTACTTC.

The CDR3 bases are TGTGCCAGCACCCGAGGGACAGCCATCTACGAGCAGTACTTC. This translates into CASTRGTAIYEQYF. The chain is built from TRBV6-5 and TRBJ2-7; TRBD1 matches 7 bases. Losses at the gene ends were 7 bases for V and 3 bases for J; bases not matched to a gene: 9. The germline V gene has CDR1 MNHEY and CDR2 SVGAGI. The CDR3 is made up of 14 amino acids.

This clonotype was picked up a small number of times. The V call is TRBV7-2, the J call TRBJ2-1, with 14 bases matching TRBD2. The DNA matches TRBJ2-7 better at its end, which makes the J call doubtful. The V gene's germline CDR1 is SGHTA and CDR2 FQGNSA. This CDR3 region has 19 residues. The CDR3, as DNA: TGTGCCAGCAGCTACAGGGGACTAGCGGGAGTTGGATCCTACAATGAGCAGTACTTC. It translates to CASSYRGLAGVGSYNEQYF.

In its sample, this clonotype was seen a few times. This sequence joins TRBV5-1 and TRBJ1-5, with a weak D call TRBD1 (5 bases). Trimming took off 0 bases at V and 6 bases at J, with 16 bases between the two ends. The CDR3 totals 16 residues. CDR1 SGHRS and CDR2 YFSETQ come from the germline V gene. CDR3 DNA: TGCGCCAGCAGCTTGGATGGGTCGGCGGGGGGTCAGCCCCAGCATTTT. Protein sequence: CASSLDGSAGGQPQHF.

This clonotype was observed a few times. The J gene is TRBJ1-1, the V gene TRBV10-1; 7 bases agree with TRBD1. Germline CDR1 is WNHNN and CDR2 is SYGVQD (reference sequence). The CDR3 covers 13 residues. The junction had 4 bases not matched to a gene; V was cut back by 5 bases and J by 4 bases. The CDR3 here is CASSKTGATEAFF. The CDR3 nucleotides read TGCGCCAGCAGTAAAACAGGGGCCACTGAAGCTTTCTTT.

The gene calls are TRBV20-1 and TRBJ2-1; weak D call: TRBD2 (6 bases). Germline lookup yields CDR1 DFQATT and CDR2 SNEGSKA (reference sequence). The CDR3 totals 14 residues. The germline V and J ends were trimmed by 1 base and 6 bases, with 13 bases remaining between them. The CDR3 is CSARAGEGINEQFF. The CDR3 nucleotides are TGCAGTGCTAGAGCGGGAGAAGGGATCAATGAGCAGTTCTTC.

This chain connects TRBV9 to TRBJ2-3; possibly TRBD1 or TRBD2 for D (6 bases each). Germline loops: CDR1 SGDLS, CDR2 YYNGEE. The CDR3 is 16 residues long. The germline V and J ends were trimmed by 4 bases and 2 bases, with 17 bases remaining between them. CDR3 DNA sequence: TGTGCCAGCAGCCCCCGAGGGGGGTACTCCACAGATACGCAGTATTTT. This encodes CASSPRGGYSTDTQYF.

V and J are TRBV27 and TRBJ2-6, with D perhaps being TRBD1 or TRBD2 (6 bases each). Germline CDR1 reads MNHEY; CDR2 reads SMNVEV (reference sequence). Deletions cut 1 base from V and 4 bases from J, with 11 bases between. This CDR3 spans 16 amino acids. The CDR3: CASSLWGATGANVLTF. The CDR3 DNA sequence: TGTGCCAGCAGTTTATGGGGGGCCACGGGGGCCAACGTCCTGACTTTC.